This T cell receptor beta chain derives from a study of CD8 T cells in ankylosing spondylitis. Overall study results and limits: Characteristic, it appeared, of ankylosing spondylitis blood was a TCR beta motif of roughly eight highly homologous variants. Matched ankylosing spondylitis synovial fluid reportedly showed significant enrichment of disease-linked clones.

J gave up 4 bases and V 4 bases, and 5 bases lay outside the gene matches. The CDR3 has 15 amino acids. Germline assignment: CDR1 MNHNS and CDR2 SASEGT. This clonotype was observed a few times. No antigen is known for it. In making TCR beta libraries, quantitative 5'-RACE with molecular barcodes was used. TCRdb reanalysed the 5' RACE reads using MiXCR and keeps one entry per CDR3 protein. The sample carries roughly 69,000 distinct CDR3 sequences, about 5.7% recorded once. The V gene is TRBV6-1, the J gene TRBJ2-2; 8 bases are a match to TRBD1. The TCR was taken from a male donor with ankylosing spondylitis or in good health (not recorded which). Sequencing was performed on blood, either unsorted or a sorted T cell fraction (not recorded which). The CDR3 reads CASSVQGGTTGELFF. In nucleotides, the CDR3 is TGTGCCAGCAGTGTACAGGGGGGTACCACCGGGGAGCTGTTTTTT.